These T cell receptor beta chains were read from a single sample in a study of radiation and T cells in renal cell carcinoma. Clones were sequenced by immunoSEQ multiplex PCR, and TCRdb holds only the in-frame ones, with some missing. The sample yields around 180,000 clones, about 87% seen once. Source: blood, taken from a patient whose treatment included radiotherapy and nephrectomy. Receptor source: a woman between 45 and 65 years old with renal cell carcinoma. CDR3s include the opening cysteine and the closing phenylalanine or tryptophan. Each record gives: CDR3 DNA, CDR3 protein, V gene, D gene, J gene, clone size. A D gene is named only where the DNA matches it firmly. Clone size is not always given. Where it is, it says once, few, many or a class for expanded clones.

CDR3 DNA: TGTGCCAGCTCACCAACCGTTGGGGAGGGCTACACCTTC; CDR3 protein: CASSPTVGEGYTF; V gene: TRBV18; D gene: .; J gene: TRBJ1-2; clone size: .
CDR3 DNA: TGTGCCAGCTCACCACCGGGACTAGCGGGGTCGGCAGCCAAAAACATTCAGTACTTC; CDR3 protein: CASSPPGLAGSAAKNIQYF; V gene: TRBV18; D gene: TRBD2; J gene: TRBJ2-4; clone size: .
CDR3 DNA: TGCGCCAGCAGCTTTACAGGGGCCACGAACACTGAAGCTTTCTTT; CDR3 protein: CASSFTGATNTEAFF; V gene: TRBV5-1; D gene: TRBD1; J gene: TRBJ1-1; clone size: .
CDR3 DNA: TGCGCCAGCAGCTTGGTAACAGGGGAAACGGTGAACACTGAAGCTTTCTTT; CDR3 protein: CASSLVTGETVNTEAFF; V gene: TRBV5-1; D gene: TRBD1; J gene: TRBJ1-1; clone size: .
CDR3 DNA: TGTGCCAGCAGTTTAGGTTCGACAGGGTTGTCCTACAATGAGCAGTTCTTC; CDR3 protein: CASSLGSTGLSYNEQFF; V gene: TRBV27; D gene: TRBD1; J gene: TRBJ2-1; clone size: .
CDR3 DNA: TGTGCCAGCAACTTCAACCAGGGTTTTAACGAGCAGTACTTC; CDR3 protein: CASNFNQGFNEQYF; V gene: TRBV5-8; D gene: .; J gene: TRBJ2-7; clone size: once
CDR3 DNA: TGCGCCAGCAGCCTGGGCTTCGGGACCGGGGAGCTGTTTTTT; CDR3 protein: CASSLGFGTGELFF; V gene: TRBV5-1; D gene: .; J gene: TRBJ2-2; clone size: .
CDR3 DNA: TGTGCCAGCAGCTTCAGGGACGGGAGGGAAAAACTGTTTTTT; CDR3 protein: CASSFRDGREKLFF; V gene: TRBV5-8; D gene: .; J gene: TRBJ1-4; clone size: .
CDR3 DNA: TGTGCCAGTAGTATTGAAGGGAGCCACTCCTACAATGAGCAGTTCTTC; CDR3 protein: CASSIEGSHSYNEQFF; V gene: TRBV19; D gene: .; J gene: TRBJ2-1; clone size: .
CDR3 DNA: TGCAGCGTGACACGGAACACTGAAGCTTTCTTT; CDR3 protein: CSVTRNTEAFF; V gene: TRBV29-1; D gene: .; J gene: TRBJ1-1; clone size: .
CDR3 DNA: TGTGCCAGCAGTTGGACTAGCGGGGGGAAAGAGACCCAGTACTTC; CDR3 protein: CASSWTSGGKETQYF; V gene: TRBV6-5; D gene: TRBD2; J gene: TRBJ2-5; clone size: .
CDR3 DNA: TGTGCCAGCAGCCCTCGGGCCCGCAATGAGCAGTTCTTC; CDR3 protein: CASSPRARNEQFF; V gene: TRBV5-8; D gene: .; J gene: TRBJ2-1; clone size: .
CDR3 DNA: TGTGCCATCAGCGAGGAGGAGCGGGGGGGCCTCGGGGAGCTGTTTTTT; CDR3 protein: CAISEEERGGLGELFF; V gene: TRBV10-3; D gene: TRBD2; J gene: TRBJ2-2; clone size: once
CDR3 DNA: TGTGCCTGGAGTGTGGCAAATGAAAAACTGTTTTTT; CDR3 protein: CAWSVANEKLFF; V gene: TRBV30; D gene: .; J gene: TRBJ1-4; clone size: .
CDR3 DNA: TGTGCCAGCAGCTTGGGCTCTGGGGCCAACGTCCTGACTTTC; CDR3 protein: CASSLGSGANVLTF; V gene: TRBV7-3; D gene: .; J gene: TRBJ2-6; clone size: .
CDR3 DNA: TGTGCCAGCAGTCGGGACAGGGAGAGTGAAGCTTTCTTT; CDR3 protein: CASSRDRESEAFF; V gene: TRBV5-4; D gene: TRBD1; J gene: TRBJ1-1; clone size: .
CDR3 DNA: TGTGCCAGCAGTGAATTGTCAGATTACTATGGCTACACCTTC; CDR3 protein: CASSELSDYYGYTF; V gene: TRBV25-1; D gene: .; J gene: TRBJ1-2; clone size: .
CDR3 DNA: TGCAGCGTTGACCGGGCCCCAGATACGCAGTATTTT; CDR3 protein: CSVDRAPDTQYF; V gene: TRBV29-1; D gene: .; J gene: TRBJ2-3; clone size: .
CDR3 DNA: TGTGCCAGCAGTGTCCAGGACTCCTCTAACTATGGCTACACCTTC; CDR3 protein: CASSVQDSSNYGYTF; V gene: TRBV6-1; D gene: .; J gene: TRBJ1-2; clone size: .
CDR3 DNA: TGCGCCAGCAGCTTGTCGGGACTAGCTGTGGATACGCAGTATTTT; CDR3 protein: CASSLSGLAVDTQYF; V gene: TRBV5-1; D gene: TRBD2; J gene: TRBJ2-3; clone size: .
CDR3 DNA: TGTGCCAGCAGACCCTCCGGGGGGCGGGGGGACGAGCAGTACTTC; CDR3 protein: CASRPSGGRGDEQYF; V gene: TRBV6-5; D gene: TRBD2; J gene: TRBJ2-7; clone size: few
CDR3 DNA: TGCAGCGCCACGGGACAGGGAAACTACGAGCAGTACTTC; CDR3 protein: CSATGQGNYEQYF; V gene: TRBV29-1; D gene: TRBD1; J gene: TRBJ2-7; clone size: .
CDR3 DNA: TGTGCCACCAGGGCAGGGGCTAATCAGCCCCAGCATTTT; CDR3 protein: CATRAGANQPQHF; V gene: TRBV15; D gene: .; J gene: TRBJ1-5; clone size: .
CDR3 DNA: TGTGCCAGCAGCTTGGGCGCGGGAGCGAACACCGGGGAGCTGTTTTTT; CDR3 protein: CASSLGAGANTGELFF; V gene: TRBV5-4; D gene: TRBD2; J gene: TRBJ2-2; clone size: once
CDR3 DNA: TGTGCCAGCAGGCCCTCCGGGACACCGAACTATGGCTACACCTTC; CDR3 protein: CASRPSGTPNYGYTF; V gene: TRBV6-5; D gene: .; J gene: TRBJ1-2; clone size: few
CDR3 DNA: TGTGCCAGTTACAGGAGCTTGAATTCACCCCTCCACTTT; CDR3 protein: CASYRSLNSPLHF; V gene: TRBV6-6; D gene: .; J gene: TRBJ1-6; clone size: few
CDR3 DNA: TGTGCCTGGAGTGTACTACAGGGGGCGATTACCTTC; CDR3 protein: CAWSVLQGAITF; V gene: TRBV30; D gene: TRBD1; J gene: TRBJ1-2; clone size: .
CDR3 DNA: TGTGCCAGCAGCCAAGGATCCTCGCAGTACTTC; CDR3 protein: CASSQGSSQYF; V gene: TRBV14; D gene: .; J gene: TRBJ2-7; clone size: .
CDR3 DNA: TGTGCCAGCAGCTCAAGGGGGTTGAGCACAGATACGCAGTATTTT; CDR3 protein: CASSSRGLSTDTQYF; V gene: TRBV7-9; D gene: .; J gene: TRBJ2-3; clone size: .
CDR3 DNA: TGTGCTAGTCGGACTAGCGGGGGTTCCCACGAGCAGTACTTC; CDR3 protein: CASRTSGGSHEQYF; V gene: TRBV12-5; D gene: TRBD2; J gene: TRBJ2-7; clone size: once
CDR3 DNA: TGCGCCAGCAGCCAAGGACTAGCGGGGGGGCCGTATGAGCAGTTCTTC; CDR3 protein: CASSQGLAGGPYEQFF; V gene: TRBV4-3; D gene: TRBD2; J gene: TRBJ2-1; clone size: .
CDR3 DNA: TGTGCCAGCTCATACAGGGATGAAGGCACTGAAGCTTTCTTT; CDR3 protein: CASSYRDEGTEAFF; V gene: TRBV18; D gene: .; J gene: TRBJ1-1; clone size: once
CDR3 DNA: TGTGCCAGCAGCCTATTGACAGGGATTTTCCACTTC; CDR3 protein: CASSLLTGIFHF; V gene: TRBV5-4; D gene: TRBD1; J gene: TRBJ2-7; clone size: .
CDR3 DNA: TGTGCCAGTAGTACTCAGGGGGAAGGGACTGAAGCTTTCTTT; CDR3 protein: CASSTQGEGTEAFF; V gene: TRBV19; D gene: TRBD1; J gene: TRBJ1-1; clone size: few
CDR3 DNA: TGTGCCTCGGACAGGCCGTTCGGTGAAAAACTGTTTTTT; CDR3 protein: CASDRPFGEKLFF; V gene: TRBV30; D gene: TRBD1; J gene: TRBJ1-4; clone size: .
CDR3 DNA: TGTGCCAGCAGCTCGGGACGCTTGAATTCACCCCTCCACTTT; CDR3 protein: CASSSGRLNSPLHF; V gene: TRBV7-8; D gene: .; J gene: TRBJ1-6; clone size: .
CDR3 DNA: TGTGCCTGGAGACTTCAAGAGACCCAGTACTTC; CDR3 protein: CAWRLQETQYF; V gene: TRBV30; D gene: .; J gene: TRBJ2-5; clone size: .
CDR3 DNA: TGTGCCAGCAGTGAAGGGGGCAGAGAGCAGTACTTC; CDR3 protein: CASSEGGREQYF; V gene: TRBV25-1; D gene: .; J gene: TRBJ2-7; clone size: .
CDR3 DNA: TGTGCCAGTAGTGTCGGGACGGAGGTCAATCAGCCCCAGCATTTT; CDR3 protein: CASSVGTEVNQPQHF; V gene: TRBV19; D gene: .; J gene: TRBJ1-5; clone size: .
CDR3 DNA: TGTGCCAGCAGCTTAGATGTCAGGATGAACACTGAAGCTTTCTTT; CDR3 protein: CASSLDVRMNTEAFF; V gene: TRBV7-2; D gene: .; J gene: TRBJ1-1; clone size: .
CDR3 DNA: TGTGCCAGCAGCTTGAACAGGGGAAACTACGAGCAGTACTTC; CDR3 protein: CASSLNRGNYEQYF; V gene: TRBV5-4; D gene: TRBD1; J gene: TRBJ2-7; clone size: .
CDR3 DNA: TGTGCCAGCAGCCAATCGGACAGCCTTTGGGTGGATGAGCAGTTCTTC; CDR3 protein: CASSQSDSLWVDEQFF; V gene: TRBV14; D gene: .; J gene: TRBJ2-1; clone size: .
CDR3 DNA: TGCGCCAGCAGCCCGGGGTACAGGGCCTTTGGCTACACCTTC; CDR3 protein: CASSPGYRAFGYTF; V gene: TRBV4-1; D gene: .; J gene: TRBJ1-2; clone size: .
CDR3 DNA: TGTGCCAGTAGTTCCCGAGGGGGGGGGAATCAGCCCCAGCATTTT; CDR3 protein: CASSSRGGGNQPQHF; V gene: TRBV19; D gene: .; J gene: TRBJ1-5; clone size: .
CDR3 DNA: TGTGCCAGCAGCCCTGGGGGGGAAGGAGAAAAACTGTTTTTT; CDR3 protein: CASSPGGEGEKLFF; V gene: TRBV6-6; D gene: .; J gene: TRBJ1-4; clone size: .
CDR3 DNA: TGTGCCAGCAGTGTCAACCCTAGCACAGATACGCAGTATTTT; CDR3 protein: CASSVNPSTDTQYF; V gene: TRBV28; D gene: .; J gene: TRBJ2-3; clone size: .
CDR3 DNA: TGTGCCAGCAGCCAAACAATAGTCCCCGGGGAGCTGTTTTTT; CDR3 protein: CASSQTIVPGELFF; V gene: TRBV7-6; D gene: .; J gene: TRBJ2-2; clone size: .